One sample yielded the 5 T cell receptor beta chains listed below, sequenced in a study of blood T cell repertoires in COVID-19. Data came from immunoSEQ multiplex PCR; TCRdb stores just in-frame clones and leaves some out. The data show roughly 200,000 clones, about 85% seen once. Sequencing used peripheral blood. Receptors originate from a woman of 80 years or more with acute or convalescent COVID-19.

The CDR3 nucleotides are TGTGCCAGCAGCCAAAGAGACACGAACACTGAAGCTTTCTTT. It is translated as CASSQRDTNTEAFF. V gene TRBV3-1 (or the pseudogene TRBV3-2) combines with J gene TRBJ1-1, with D uncertain. The CDR3 has 14 residues. Germline V gene data show CDR1 as LGHDT and CDR2 as YNNKEL (reference sequence). Trimming cost V 2 bases and J 1 base, with 8 bases left between them.

The CDR3: CASSTPTGLNTYEQYF. As DNA, the CDR3 is TGTGCCAGTAGTACCCCGACAGGGTTGAACACCTACGAGCAGTACTTC. This chain links TRBV19 with TRBJ2-7, with 7 bases aligning to TRBD1. Germline-derived CDR1 and CDR2 are LNHDA and SQIVND (reference sequence). This CDR3 spans 16 amino acids. With V trimmed by 4 bases and J by 2 bases, 11 bases remained unmatched.

This chain links TRBV19 with TRBJ1-3, with a possible D match to TRBD1 (5 bases). CDR3 length: 15 amino acids. The V gene's germline CDR1 is LNHDA and CDR2 SQIVND (reference sequence). Trimming cost V 7 bases and J 4 bases, with 17 bases left between them. DNA of the CDR3: TGTGCCAGTACCTCGGACCGGGACTCGGGAAACACCATATATTTT. Translated, it gives CASTSDRDSGNTIYF.

V is TRBV5-4 and J is TRBJ1-3, with a possible D match to TRBD1 (6 bases). The germline CDR1 and CDR2 sequences are SGHNT and YYREEE (reference sequence). CDR3 length: 15 residues. Between the trimmed V and J ends, which lost 2 bases and 2 bases, there was a span of 11 bases. CDR3: CASSFPTGAGNTIYF. CDR3 DNA sequence: TGTGCCAGCAGCTTTCCGACAGGCGCTGGAAACACCATATATTTT.

The chain joins TRBV4-2 to TRBJ2-7; tentatively, D is TRBD2 (5 bases). Deletions cut 0 bases from V and 0 bases from J, with 6 bases between. Germline V CDR1 and CDR2: LGHNA, YNFKEQ. The CDR3 contains 14 residues. CDR3 sequence: CASSQDRGSYEQYF. The CDR3 DNA reads TGTGCCAGCAGCCAAGATCGGGGCTCCTACGAGCAGTACTTC.